The rows below give T cell receptor beta chains drawn from one sample of a study of shared clonotypes between healthy human individuals. The assay was immunoSEQ multiplex PCR, and TCRdb's table has in-frame clones only and misses some. The repertoire consists of some 1,100,000 clones, with about 80% occurring once and the leading ten covering around 0.47%. What was sequenced was memory CD4+ T cells from PBMCs. The receptors were sampled from a man between 18 and 29 years old in good health. Some clones in this sample may be carry-over from other donors' samples. Each CDR3 is given with its conserved first and last residue. Fields, in order: J gene, V gene, D gene, clone size, CDR3 protein, CDR3 DNA. A D gene is named only where the DNA matches it firmly. Some rows mark clone size as missing; the rest say once, few, many or name a class of expanded clone.

TRBJ2-2,TRBV7-9,TRBD1,.,CASRNRGHTGELFF,TGTGCCAGTAGAAACAGGGGCCACACCGGGGAGCTGTTTTTT
TRBJ2-1,TRBV29-1,TRBD2,.,CSVQGLAEYNEQFF,TGCAGCGTTCAAGGACTAGCGGAGTACAATGAGCAGTTCTTC
TRBJ1-4,TRBV28,TRBD1,.,CASSPNRGINEKLFF,TGTGCCAGCAGTCCCAACAGGGGGATAAATGAAAAACTGTTTTTT
TRBJ2-5,TRBV28,.,.,CASGRVIETQYF,TGTGCCAGCGGGCGAGTCATAGAGACCCAGTACTTC
TRBJ2-3,TRBV5-6,.,.,CASSSLPGTDTQYF,TGTGCCAGCAGCTCCCTCCCGGGCACAGATACGCAGTATTTT
TRBJ2-1,TRBV2,.,.,CASSVLNEQFF,TGTGCCAGCAGCGTCCTCAATGAGCAGTTCTTC
TRBJ2-3,TRBV7-6,.,.,CASSRGTPTDTQYF,TGTGCCAGTTCACGGGGGACCCCCACAGATACGCAGTATTTT
TRBJ1-1,TRBV28,.,.,CASSLQGRAGTEAFF,TGTGCCAGCAGTTTGCAGGGGCGCGCAGGCACTGAAGCTTTCTTT
TRBJ2-2,TRBV4-2,TRBD2,many,CASSQATGLANGELFF,TGTGCCAGCAGCCAAGCCACGGGACTAGCAAACGGGGAGCTGTTTTTT
TRBJ2-3,TRBV11-2,TRBD2,.,CASSRAGGSTDTQYF,TGTGCCAGCAGCCGCGCGGGGGGGAGCACAGATACGCAGTATTTT
TRBJ2-2,TRBV5-1,.,.,CASSLLSGELFF,TGCGCCAGCAGCCTCCTCTCCGGGGAGCTGTTTTTT
TRBJ1-1,TRBV7-8,TRBD1,.,CASSLAVVTGIEAFF,TGTGCCAGCAGCTTAGCGGTTGTGACAGGGATTGAAGCTTTCTTT
TRBJ2-5,TRBV6-1,.,few,CASSSPGLGKETQYF,TGTGCCAGCAGTTCTCCAGGATTGGGGAAAGAGACCCAGTACTTC
TRBJ2-2,TRBV7-9,.,.,CASSQNVGELFF,TGTGCCAGCAGCCAAAATGTCGGGGAGCTGTTTTTT
TRBJ1-2,TRBV5-6,.,.,CASSLTQGQGGYTF,TGTGCCAGCAGCTTGACCCAGGGGCAGGGGGGCTACACCTTC
TRBJ2-1,TRBV6-4,TRBD2,.,CASSSGGRAGGEQFF,TGTGCCAGCAGCAGCGGCGGGAGGGCCGGGGGTGAGCAGTTCTTC
TRBJ1-4,TRBV28,TRBD1,.,CASDRGGNEKLFF,TGTGCCAGCGACAGGGGGGGTAATGAAAAACTGTTTTTT
TRBJ2-4,TRBV6-1,.,.,CASSVGGLAKNIQYF,TGTGCCAGCAGTGTTGGGGGGTTGGCCAAAAACATTCAGTACTTC
TRBJ1-3,TRBV28,.,many,CASSTTRSGNTIYF,TGTGCCAGCAGTACGACACGCTCTGGAAACACCATATATTTT
TRBJ1-6,TRBV10-1,.,few,CASKECGLRNSPLHF,TGCGCCAGCAAGGAGTGTGGGCTCAGAAATTCACCCCTCCACTTT
TRBJ2-6,TRBV9,.,.,CASSATPTGANVLTF,TGTGCCAGCAGCGCGACTCCGACTGGGGCCAACGTCCTGACTTTC
TRBJ1-2,TRBV6-5,.,few,CASSYSPGTAYGYTF,TGTGCCAGCAGTTACTCACCAGGGACGGCGTATGGCTACACCTTC
TRBJ2-1,TRBV7-8,TRBD2,.,CASSLEGGRGNEQFF,TGTGCCAGCAGCTTAGAAGGCGGGAGGGGCAATGAGCAGTTCTTC
TRBJ2-6,TRBV15,.,few,CATSPEKTGRLSGANVLTF,TGTGCCACCAGCCCTGAGAAGACAGGTCGTCTCTCTGGGGCCAACGTCCTGACTTTC
TRBJ1-1,TRBV11-3,.,.,CASSPGQKFEAFF,TGTGCCAGCAGCCCCGGACAGAAGTTTGAAGCTTTCTTT
TRBJ2-2,TRBV10-2,.,.,CASNPTGTLFPGELFF,TGCGCCTCCAATCCCACCGGGACCCTATTCCCCGGGGAGCTGTTTTTT
TRBJ1-1,TRBV7-9,.,.,CASSLDGDVTEAFF,TGTGCCAGCAGCTTAGACGGGGACGTCACTGAAGCTTTCTTT
TRBJ1-5,TRBV19,.,.,CASSIHVGMGQPQHF,TGTGCCAGTAGTATACACGTCGGGATGGGACAGCCCCAGCATTTT
TRBJ1-1,TRBV5-1,.,.,CASSLLGARDTEAFF,TGCGCCAGCAGCTTGTTGGGGGCCCGAGACACTGAAGCTTTCTTT
TRBJ1-1,TRBV7-9,.,.,CASSQRVPNTEAFF,TGTGCCAGCAGCCAAAGGGTACCTAACACTGAAGCTTTCTTT
TRBJ1-1,TRBV4-3,.,.,CASSQEGNWGRLDTEAFF,TGCGCCAGCAGCCAAGAGGGAAATTGGGGGCGGTTGGACACTGAAGCTTTCTTT
TRBJ2-2,TRBV6-6,.,.,CASSRTGELFF,TGTGCCAGCAGCCGCACCGGGGAGCTGTTTTTT